Listed here are 25 T cell receptor beta chains from one sample, sequenced in a study of blood T cell repertoires in COVID-19. Here immunoSEQ multiplex PCR was the method, and the copy in TCRdb shows in-frame clones only, minus some. The sample carries approximately 330,000 clones, 80% to 90% recorded once. The sample was PBMCs or T cells enriched from blood (not recorded which). The receptors come from a woman in her thirties or forties with acute COVID-19.

The chain couples TRBV18 to TRBJ1-3, with 8 bases that match TRBD1. After removal of 0 bases from V and 7 bases from J, the junction contained 2 bases not matched to a gene. Germline V lookup: CDR1 KGHSH, CDR2 LQKENI. CDR3 length: 14 amino acids. The CDR3 DNA reads TGTGCCAGCTCACCACCCCGGACAGGGAACACCATATATTTT. Translation: CASSPPRTGNTIYF.

This chain joins TRBV11-3 and TRBJ2-1, with TRBD2 as a possible D gene (7 bases). The CDR3 sequence is 15 residues long. Trimming took off 6 bases at V and 2 bases at J, with 14 bases between the two ends. Germline V gene sequence: CDR1 SGHNT, CDR2 YENEEA. CDR3 protein: CASSRGGETYNEQFF. The CDR3, as DNA: TGTGCCAGCAGTAGGGGGGGGGAGACCTACAATGAGCAGTTCTTC. Variable domain in full (rest from reference TRBV11-3 and TRBJ2-1): EAGVVQSPRYKIIEKKQPVAFWCNPISGHNTLYWYLQNLGQGPELLIRYENEEAVDDSQLPKDRFSAERLKGVDSTLKIQPAELGDSAVYLCASSRGGETYNEQFFGPGTRLTVL.

The CDR3 region is CASSLGQGKGTQSEAFF. The CDR3 region has the DNA TGTGCCAGCAGCTTAGGACAGGGGAAGGGAACTCAGTCTGAAGCTTTCTTT. The rearrangement joins TRBV7-9 to TRBJ1-1; 8 bases fit TRBD1. The CDR3 is made up of 17 amino acids. The V and J ends lost 1 base and 6 bases, in that order; junction bases with no gene match: 13. Germline loops: CDR1 SEHNR, CDR2 FQNEAQ (reference sequence).

The V gene is TRBV4-3, the J gene TRBJ2-2; the D gene is possibly TRBD2 (5 bases). Germline V gives CDR1 LGHNA, CDR2 YSLEER. The CDR3 runs 15 residues. V lost 0 bases, J lost 7 bases, and 12 bases lay in between. The CDR3 protein is CASSQDPSPIGELFF. The CDR3 region has the DNA TGCGCCAGCAGCCAAGATCCTAGCCCGATCGGGGAGCTGTTTTTT.

V usage is TRBV7-8 and J usage is TRBJ1-1, with 10 bases lining up with TRBD1. CDR1 SGHVS and CDR2 FQNEAQ come from the germline V gene. This CDR3 has 13 amino acids. V shed 5 bases and J 9 bases; nucleotides not matched to a gene: 6. The CDR3 region is CASSPRDRGQAFF. CDR3 coding DNA: TGTGCCAGCAGCCCGCGGGACAGGGGCCAAGCTTTCTTT.

The V call is TRBV7-2, the J call TRBJ2-7; 7 bases line up with TRBD2. V gave up 10 bases and J gave up 0 bases; unmatched junction bases: 9. CDR1 is SGHTA and CDR2 is FQGNSA in the germline V gene. This CDR3 has 14 amino acids. CDR3 residues: CATKREQSSYEQYF. In nucleotides, the CDR3 is TGTGCCACCAAGCGGGAACAGAGCTCCTACGAGCAGTACTTC.

This chain joins TRBV5-6 and TRBJ2-2; a possible D gene is TRBD1 (5 bases). V dropped 4 bases and J dropped 6 bases, with 13 bases sitting between them. This CDR3 contains 14 residues. The germline V gene encodes CDR1 SGHDT and CDR2 YYEEEE. The CDR3 DNA reads as TGTGCCAGCAGCCGTTTGACAGTTTCCGGGGAGCTGTTTTTT. This sequence encodes CASSRLTVSGELFF.

Comment on this clone: Different DNA sequences within this sample yield the same CDR3. The rearrangement links TRBV6-5 to TRBJ1-5, with D unclear. V was trimmed by 0 bases and J by 9 bases, leaving 6 bases between them. Germline V gives CDR1 MNHEY, CDR2 SVGAGI. The CDR3 covers 12 residues. The CDR3 reads CASSYSEGPQHF. In nucleotides, the CDR3 is TGTGCCAGCAGTTACTCGGAGGGGCCCCAGCATTTT.

This clone was detected only a few times. The chain carries TRBV10-2 and TRBJ1-5; D not certain. The V and J ends lost 6 bases and 0 bases respectively, with 12 bases between them. Germline assignment: CDR1 WSHSY and CDR2 SAAADI. This CDR3 region has 15 residues. The DNA for the CDR3 is TGCGCCAGCAGAAGAGGGATACTTAGCAATCAGCCCCAGCATTTT. The encoded protein is CASRRGILSNQPQHF.

The V gene is TRBV7-9, the J gene TRBJ1-1; D is unresolved. Germline CDR1 reads SEHNR; CDR2 reads FQNEAQ (reference sequence). Trimming took 8 bases from V and 1 from J, leaving 11 bases between them. This CDR3 contains 13 residues. CDR3 sequence: CASLQRQNTEAFF. CDR3 nucleotide sequence: TGTGCCAGCTTGCAAAGACAGAACACTGAAGCTTTCTTT.

This clone has only one observation. The CDR3 here is CASSLALAGTGETQYF. DNA for the CDR3: TGCGCCAGCAGCTTGGCCCTAGCGGGGACGGGGGAGACCCAGTACTTC. The rearrangement uses TRBV5-1 and TRBJ2-5; 9 bases align to TRBD2. This CDR3 comprises 16 residues. V lost 0 bases and J lost 5; bases outside the gene matches: 8. Germline lookup yields CDR1 SGHRS and CDR2 YFSETQ.

This clone was found once. The chain carries TRBV7-6 and TRBJ2-5; 9 bases are shared with TRBD2. This CDR3 is 19 amino acids long. Trimming at V came to 4 bases and at J to 4 bases, leaving 19 bases not matched to a gene. CDR1 is SGHVS, CDR2 FNYEAQ, per germline. The CDR3 DNA follows: TGTGCCAGCAGCTCCCGATCCCGGGTCGGGCGGGGGGGCTCAGAGACCCAGTACTTC. Amino acid sequence: CASSSRSRVGRGGSETQYF.

The V and J genes are TRBV3-1 (or the pseudogene TRBV3-2) and TRBJ2-3, with D perhaps TRBD2 (5 bases). The germline V gene has CDR1 LGHDT and CDR2 YNNKEL (reference sequence). There are 13 residues in the CDR3. With 3 bases removed from V and 4 bases from J, the gap between germline ends came to 8 bases. In DNA, the CDR3 is TGTGCCAGCAGCCAGCTAGCTCCAGATACGCAGTATTTT. Translating it yields CASSQLAPDTQYF.

The J gene is TRBJ2-4, the V gene TRBV3-1 (or the pseudogene TRBV3-2); TRBD2 matches 15 bases. With 0 bases clipped from V and 2 bases from J, the junction kept 2 bases outside the gene matches. The CDR3 length is 18 residues. Germline values: CDR1 LGHDT, CDR2 YNNKEL (reference sequence). CDR3 region: CASSQEGLAGGSKNIQYF. CDR3 nucleotides: TGTGCCAGCAGCCAAGAGGGACTAGCGGGGGGTTCCAAAAACATTCAGTACTTC.

V gene TRBV3-1 (or the pseudogene TRBV3-2) combines with J gene TRBJ1-1; no clear D. From germline, CDR1 is LGHDT and CDR2 YNNKEL (reference sequence). Trimming left V 9 bases short and J 4 bases short, with 9 bases between. The CDR3 length is 11 residues. CDR3 DNA sequence: TGTGCCAGTATGACTTCCACTGAAGCTTTCTTT. Amino acid sequence: CASMTSTEAFF.

This chain links TRBV10-3 with TRBJ1-2; TRBD1 matches 8 bases. The germline gives CDR1 ENHRY, CDR2 SYGVKD. This CDR3 contains 14 residues. Trimming cost V 5 bases and J 4 bases; bases outside gene matches: 6. DNA of the CDR3: TGTGCCATCAGTTCTGTGGACAGGGCCTATGGCTACACCTTC. Its protein is CAISSVDRAYGYTF.

CDR3 DNA: TGTGCCAGCAGCCAAGCCCTATCTAGCACCAATGAGCAGTTCTTC. It is translated as CASSQALSSTNEQFF. The rearrangement links TRBV3-1 (or the pseudogene TRBV3-2) to TRBJ2-1, with D possibly matching TRBD2 (5 bases). Germline CDR1 and CDR2: LGHDT and YNNKEL (reference sequence). The CDR3 runs to 15 residues. V dropped 1 base and J dropped 6 bases, with 13 bases sitting between them.

V is TRBV18 and J is TRBJ2-3; TRBD2 matches at 8 bases. CDR1 is KGHSH and CDR2 is LQKENI in the germline V gene. V gave up 3 bases and J gave up 3 bases; unmatched junction bases: 8. The CDR3 is made up of 16 amino acids. CDR3 region: CASSPKAGGITDTQYF. As DNA, the CDR3 is TGTGCCAGCTCACCGAAGGCGGGAGGTATAACAGATACGCAGTATTTT. The variable domain in full, completed from reference TRBV18 and TRBJ2-3, reads NAGVMQNPRHLVRRRGQEARLRCSPMKGHSHVYWYRQLPEEGLKFMVYLQKENIIDESGMPKERFSAEFPKEGPSILRIQQVVRGDSAAYFCASSPKAGGITDTQYFGPGTRLTVL.

On this clone itself: The same CDR3 can be traced to other DNA sequences in this sample. The J gene is TRBJ1-2, the V gene TRBV7-3; possible D gene TRBD1, 6 bases. The germline gives CDR1 SGHTA, CDR2 FQGTGA. Trimming left V 5 bases short and J 2 bases short, with 9 bases between. The CDR3 is 13 amino acids. CDR3 sequence (DNA): TGTGCCAGCAGCCCTGACAGGAACTATGGCTACACCTTC. Translating gives CASSPDRNYGYTF.

V and J are TRBV11-3 and TRBJ2-3; weak D call: TRBD2 (6 bases). The CDR3 has 14 residues. V lost 5 bases and J lost 5, with 14 bases in between. CDR1 is SGHNT, CDR2 YENEEA, per germline. DNA for the CDR3: TGTGCCAGCAGCCCGTCGGGGGTGAGAGATACGCAGTATTTT. This translates into CASSPSGVRDTQYF.

This chain joins TRBV10-3 and TRBJ2-2; the D gene is possibly TRBD1 (6 bases). Germline V lookup: CDR1 ENHRY, CDR2 SYGVKD. The CDR3 sequence is 14 residues long. The V end lost 6 bases, the J end lost 5 bases, and 13 bases lay between the germline ends. The CDR3 DNA reads as TGTGCCATCAGCCGGACAGAGCAAACCGGGGAGCTGTTTTTT. Protein product: CAISRTEQTGELFF.

The chain couples TRBV5-1 to TRBJ2-1, with 7 nucleotides matching TRBD2. CDR1 is SGHRS, CDR2 YFSETQ, per germline. There are 15 residues in the CDR3. With V trimmed by 2 bases and J by 2 bases, 4 bases remained unmatched. CDR3 in amino acids: CASSFAGETYNEQFF. CDR3 bases: TGCGCCAGCAGCTTCGCGGGAGAAACCTACAATGAGCAGTTCTTC.

There are a few counts of this clone. This chain links TRBV7-2 with TRBJ1-3, with 9 bases that match TRBD1. The J segment lost 4 bases and the V segment lost 0 bases, leaving 16 bases of the junction unmatched. This CDR3 is built from 20 residues. Germline CDR1 reads SGHTA; CDR2 reads FQGNSA. Written as DNA, the CDR3 is TGTGCCAGCAGCTTAGCGCCAATGTGGGGGACAGGGACCTCCGGAAACACCATATATTTT. Its translation: CASSLAPMWGTGTSGNTIYF.

This clone was counted once. V is TRBV7-3 and J is TRBJ2-3, with D perhaps matching TRBD2 (6 bases). V gave up 8 bases and J gave up 6 bases, with 24 bases separating them. The CDR3 totals 16 residues. The V gene's germline CDR1 is SGHTA and CDR2 FQGTGA. This CDR3 is CASRERGTQQQDTQYF. For the CDR3, the DNA is TGTGCCAGCCGTGAGCGAGGGACTCAACAACAGGATACGCAGTATTTT.

V is TRBV18 and J is TRBJ1-6, with D possibly being TRBD1 (6 bases). Trimming removed 1 base at V and 5 bases at J, with 15 bases between. The germline gives CDR1 KGHSH, CDR2 LQKENI. This CDR3 region has 17 residues. The CDR3 DNA is TGTGCCAGCTCACCACAGAGACTTCAGGGGAATAATTCACCCCTCCACTTT. This sequence encodes CASSPQRLQGNNSPLHF.